Below, 24 T cell receptor beta chains from the same sample are listed, as sequenced in a study of shared clonotypes between healthy human individuals. Method: immunoSEQ multiplex PCR; TCRdb's copy keeps in-frame clones and lacks some. The sample yields roughly 2 million clones, more than 90% seen once. Input material: naive CD4+ T cells sorted from blood. Stated subset: CD45RA+ positively selected. These receptors came from a man younger than 35 in good health.

This clone came up once. The chain joins TRBV30 to TRBJ2-1; tentatively, D is TRBD2 (6 bases). The CDR3 loop spans 16 amino acids. Trimming removed 0 bases at V and 3 bases at J, with 15 bases between. Germline V gives CDR1 GTSNPN, CDR2 SVGIG (reference sequence). The CDR3 sequence: CAWSVRISGDYNEQFF. The CDR3 nucleotides read TGTGCCTGGAGTGTAAGGATTAGCGGAGACTACAATGAGCAGTTCTTC. The whole variable domain, filled in from reference TRBV30 and TRBJ2-1, reads SQTIHQWPATLVQPVGSPLSLECTVEGTSNPNLYWYRQAAGRGLQLLFYSVGIGQISSEVPQNLSASRPQDRQFILSSKKLLLSDSGFYLCAWSVRISGDYNEQFFGPGTRLTVL.

V usage is TRBV10-3 and J usage is TRBJ1-1, with 12 bases that match TRBD1. The junction had 0 bases not matched to a gene; V was cut back by 4 bases and J by 9 bases. The CDR3 is 12 residues long. Germline V CDR1 and CDR2: ENHRY, SYGVKD. The CDR3 nucleotides are TGTGCCATCAGTGGGGACAGGGGGCAAGCTTTCTTT. It translates to CAISGDRGQAFF.

V usage is TRBV7-9 and J usage is TRBJ2-1; a possible D gene is TRBD2 (6 bases). V gave up 4 bases and J gave up 0 bases, with 13 bases separating them. From germline, CDR1 is SEHNR and CDR2 FQNEAQ (reference sequence). The CDR3 has 16 residues. The CDR3 nucleotides are TGTGCCAGCAGCTCAGCGGGTAGAGGCTCCTACAATGAGCAGTTCTTC. Residues: CASSSAGRGSYNEQFF.

V and J are TRBV7-9 and TRBJ2-7; 9 bases fit TRBD1. The CDR3 contains 14 residues. Germline-derived CDR1 and CDR2 are SEHNR and FQNEAQ (reference sequence). With 6 bases clipped from V and 4 bases from J, the junction kept 7 bases outside the gene matches. CDR3 loop: CASSPAGQGYEQYF. The CDR3 DNA reads TGTGCCAGCAGTCCCGCGGGACAGGGTTACGAGCAGTACTTC.

The J gene is TRBJ2-3, the V gene TRBV6-4; 8 bases map to TRBD2. CDR1 is MRHNA and CDR2 is SNTAGT in the germline V gene. J lost 2 bases, V lost 0 bases, and 4 bases had no gene match. This CDR3 comprises 16 residues. For the CDR3, the DNA is TGTGCCAGCAGTGACTCCGGGACTAGGGACACAGATACGCAGTATTTT. Translation gives CASSDSGTRDTDTQYF.

This chain links TRBV27 with TRBJ2-7; 7 positions match TRBD1. Per the germline V gene, CDR1 is MNHEY and CDR2 is SMNVEV (reference sequence). The CDR3 has 14 residues. With 5 bases clipped from V and 6 bases from J, the junction kept 10 bases outside the gene matches. The CDR3, as DNA: TGTGCCAGCAGTCCGGGACAGTATCCTGGCGAGCAGTACTTC. Encoded protein: CASSPGQYPGEQYF.

J is TRBJ2-7 and V is TRBV7-6; tentatively, D is TRBD1 or TRBD2 (5 bases each). Trimming took 5 bases from V and 5 from J, leaving 31 bases between them. Germline V lookup: CDR1 SGHVS, CDR2 FNYEAQ. The CDR3 contains 19 residues. For the CDR3, the DNA is TGTGCCAGCAGCCTCCTCCGCCGGGGACGGAGTTCTGGAAACCACGAGCAGTACTTC. Its protein is CASSLLRRGRSSGNHEQYF. Looking up the rest from reference TRBV7-6 and TRBJ2-7 gives the full variable domain: GAGVSQSPRYKVTKRGQDVALRCDPISGHVSLYWYRQALGQGPEFLTYFNYEAQQDKSGLPNDRFSAERPEGSISTLTIQRTEQRDSAMYRCASSLLRRGRSSGNHEQYFGPGTRLTVT.

In the case of this clone: The DNA is left out, because the CDR3 cannot be placed on it with certainty; the CDR3 is given as TCRdb lists it. V gene TRBV7-3 combines with J gene TRBJ1-1. The V gene's germline CDR1 is SGHTA and CDR2 FQGTGA. 22 amino acids form the CDR3, both terminal residues included. This chain's CDR3 is CASSRPGSQQAFFGRLLPQAFF.

CDR3: CASSEITGDWYYGYTF. In nucleotides, the CDR3 is TGCGCCAGCAGTGAGATAACAGGGGATTGGTACTATGGCTACACCTTC. The chain employs TRBV10-2 and TRBJ1-2, with 7 positions matching TRBD1. The CDR3 loop spans 16 amino acids. The trim removed 2 bases at V and 3 bases at J, leaving 9 bases unmatched. Germline V gene data show CDR1 as WSHSY and CDR2 as SAAADI.

This chain links TRBV6-6 with TRBJ1-2; 8 nucleotides align to TRBD1. The germline V gene encodes CDR1 MNHNY and CDR2 SVGAGI (reference sequence). The CDR3 is made up of 15 amino acids. V lost 0 bases, J lost 6 bases, and 6 bases stayed unmatched. The CDR3 is CASSYSDRGQDGYTF. In DNA form, the CDR3 reads TGTGCCAGCAGTTACTCCGACAGGGGTCAGGATGGCTACACCTTC.

This chain connects TRBV2 to TRBJ2-1; 7 bases fit TRBD2. The length of the CDR3 is 16 residues. Per the germline V gene, CDR1 is SNHLY and CDR2 is FYNNEI. V lost 0 bases and J lost 7; bases outside the gene matches: 9. CDR3 DNA sequence: TGTGCCAGCAGTGAAGCGCGGCCTAGCGGCAGAAATGAGCAGTTCTTC. Translated, it gives CASSEARPSGRNEQFF. The whole variable domain, filled in from reference TRBV2 and TRBJ2-1, reads EPEVTQTPSHQVTQMGQEVILRCVPISNHLYFYWYRQILGQKVEFLVSFYNNEISEKSEIFDDQFSVERPDGSNFTLKIRSTKLEDSAMYFCASSEARPSGRNEQFFGPGTRLTVL.

This chain links TRBV18 with TRBJ2-7, with TRBD2 matching over 16 bases. The germline V gene has CDR1 KGHSH and CDR2 LQKENI. The CDR3 spans 17 residues. Trimming cost V 0 bases and J 6 bases; bases outside gene matches: 5. CDR3 in amino acids: CASSPPGLAGGPGEQYF. The CDR3 DNA follows: TGTGCCAGCTCACCACCGGGACTAGCGGGAGGGCCGGGCGAGCAGTACTTC.

Worth noting for this clone: The sample has other DNA sequences that encode this CDR3 too. This chain uses TRBV30 with TRBJ1-6; D gene uncertain. Germline values: CDR1 GTSNPN, CDR2 SVGIG (reference sequence). V shed 4 bases and J shed 5 bases, with 3 bases lying between them. This CDR3 is built from 11 residues. The CDR3 DNA sequence: TGTGCCTGGACGAATAATTCACCCCTCCACTTT. It specifies CAWTNNSPLHF.

This clone was recorded once. This chain joins TRBV2 and TRBJ1-6, with D uncertain. V dropped 2 bases and J dropped 2 bases, with 7 bases sitting between them. The CDR3 runs to 15 residues. Germline-derived CDR1 and CDR2 are SNHLY and FYNNEI. CDR3 in amino acids: CASSERGTYNSPLHF. Written as DNA, the CDR3 is TGTGCCAGCAGTGAACGGGGTACCTATAATTCACCCCTCCACTTT.

The rearrangement joins TRBV30 to TRBJ1-5, with 7 bases that match TRBD1. The CDR3 is made up of 15 amino acids. V gave up 2 bases and J gave up 1 base; unmatched junction bases: 5. In germline, CDR1 is GTSNPN, CDR2 SVGIG (reference sequence). The CDR3 sequence: CAWSPAGGSNQPQHF. As DNA, the CDR3 is TGTGCCTGGAGTCCCGCAGGGGGAAGCAATCAGCCCCAGCATTTT.

As DNA, the CDR3 is TGTGCCAGCAGTGGACAGGGCGAGGACGAGCAGTACTTC. This translates into CASSGQGEDEQYF. V usage is TRBV6-1 and J usage is TRBJ2-7; 7 positions agree with TRBD1. Germline V gene lookup returns CDR1 MNHNS and CDR2 SASEGT. This CDR3 is built from 13 residues. The trim removed 4 bases at V and 5 bases at J, leaving 5 bases unmatched.

Points on this clone: One end of the junction varies from germline; a read error may be responsible. The chain recombines TRBV7-7 with TRBJ2-3; TRBD1 or TRBD2 may be the D gene (5 bases each). The CDR3 consists of 15 residues. Germline-derived CDR1 and CDR2 are SSHAT and FNYEAQ (reference sequence). The DNA of the CDR3 is TGTGCTAGCAGCTTAGCGATAGGGGGCACAGATACGCAGTATTTT. It is translated as CASSLAIGGTDTQYF.

The gene calls are TRBV6-5 and TRBJ1-2; 10 bases align to TRBD1. From germline, CDR1 is MNHEY and CDR2 SVGAGI. The V and J ends lost 6 bases and 2 bases, in that order; junction bases with no gene match: 3. CDR3 length: 14 amino acids. The CDR3 protein is CASRGGQGNYGYTF. CDR3 DNA sequence: TGTGCCAGCAGGGGGGGACAGGGGAACTATGGCTACACCTTC.

This chain links TRBV6-1 with TRBJ2-1; 10 nucleotides match TRBD2. CDR1 and CDR2 from the germline V gene are MNHNS and SASEGT. This CDR3 region has 16 residues. J lost 4 bases, V lost 4 bases, and 7 bases had no gene match. CDR3 sequence (DNA): TGTGCCAGCAGTGCCTTTACTAGCGGGGATTACAATGAGCAGTTCTTC. Translation gives CASSAFTSGDYNEQFF.

Details on this clone: Other nucleotide sequences from this sample produce the same CDR3. This sequence joins TRBV5-1 and TRBJ2-7; D may be TRBD2 (5 bases). V lost 2 bases and J lost 1, with 10 bases in between. This CDR3 is built from 14 residues. Germline V gives CDR1 SGHRS, CDR2 YFSETQ. The chain's CDR3 is CASSLRGQSYEQYF. The CDR3 DNA is TGCGCCAGCAGCTTACGCGGGCAGTCCTACGAGCAGTACTTC.

This clone is a singleton in its sample. This chain links TRBV4-3 with TRBJ2-1, with 10 nucleotides matching TRBD2. The CDR3 covers 20 residues. The J segment lost 5 bases and the V segment lost 4 bases, leaving 20 bases of the junction unmatched. The germline gives CDR1 LGHNA, CDR2 YSLEER. The CDR3 region is CASSPTGTSVIGSRDNEQFF. The CDR3 coding sequence is TGCGCCAGCAGCCCGACCGGGACTAGCGTAATTGGCTCAAGGGACAATGAGCAGTTCTTC.

The chain is built from TRBV6-6 and TRBJ2-7; D not certain. From germline, CDR1 is MNHNY and CDR2 SVGAGI (reference sequence). CDR3 length: 13 amino acids. With 0 bases removed from V and 12 bases from J, the gap between germline ends came to 15 bases. CDR3 nucleotides: TGTGCCAGCAGTTACTCGACGATCCAGGAATGGTACTTC. It specifies CASSYSTIQEWYF.

The V gene is TRBV13, the J gene TRBJ2-7, with 10 bases aligning to TRBD2. Germline CDR1 PRHDT, CDR2 FYEKMQ (reference sequence). The CDR3 is made up of 14 amino acids. The ends lost 6 bases at V and 3 bases at J; junction bases unmatched: 5. CDR3 DNA sequence: TGTGCCAGCAGGAAGGGACTAGCGAACTACGAGCAGTACTTC. Encoded protein: CASRKGLANYEQYF.

V usage is TRBV4-3 and J usage is TRBJ2-1; 7 bases are shared with TRBD2. V lost 0 bases and J lost 9; bases outside the gene matches: 5. The germline V gene encodes CDR1 LGHNA and CDR2 YSLEER. The CDR3 totals 14 residues. The CDR3 spells CASSQDWGRVEQFF. The CDR3 nucleotides are TGCGCCAGCAGCCAAGATTGGGGGAGGGTTGAGCAGTTCTTC.